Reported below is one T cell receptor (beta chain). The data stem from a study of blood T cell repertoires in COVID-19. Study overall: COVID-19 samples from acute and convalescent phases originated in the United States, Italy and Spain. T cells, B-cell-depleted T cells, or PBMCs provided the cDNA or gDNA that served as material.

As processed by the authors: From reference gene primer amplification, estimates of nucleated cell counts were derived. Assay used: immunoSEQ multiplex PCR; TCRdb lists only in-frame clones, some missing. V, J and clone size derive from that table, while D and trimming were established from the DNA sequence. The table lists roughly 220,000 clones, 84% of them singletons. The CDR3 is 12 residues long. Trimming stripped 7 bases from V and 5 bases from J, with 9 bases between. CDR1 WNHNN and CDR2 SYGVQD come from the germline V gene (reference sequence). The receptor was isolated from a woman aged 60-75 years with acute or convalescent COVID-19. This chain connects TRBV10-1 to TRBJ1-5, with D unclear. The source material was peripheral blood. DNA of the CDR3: TGCGCCAGCATTATCCCCGATCAGCCCCAGCATTTT. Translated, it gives CASIIPDQPQHF.